This entry is about one T cell receptor (beta chain). The sample belongs to a study of blood T cell repertoires in COVID-19. Measured with immunoSEQ multiplex PCR; TCRdb has only the in-frame clones, and not every one. The sample holds about 4,900 clones, around nine tenths seen once. This CDR3 region has 16 residues. From germline, CDR1 is SGHTA and CDR2 FQGNSA. V was shortened by 5 bases and J by 1 base, with 15 bases between the two germline ends. This clonotype originated in a human donor in a cohort sampled during active COVID-19. The chain combines TRBV7-2 with TRBJ2-1, with a possible D match to TRBD2 (6 bases). Sequencing used peripheral blood. The CDR3 sequence: CASSPRAGFSYNEQFF. The CDR3 DNA follows: TGTGCCAGCAGCCCACGAGCGGGTTTTTCCTACAATGAGCAGTTCTTC.